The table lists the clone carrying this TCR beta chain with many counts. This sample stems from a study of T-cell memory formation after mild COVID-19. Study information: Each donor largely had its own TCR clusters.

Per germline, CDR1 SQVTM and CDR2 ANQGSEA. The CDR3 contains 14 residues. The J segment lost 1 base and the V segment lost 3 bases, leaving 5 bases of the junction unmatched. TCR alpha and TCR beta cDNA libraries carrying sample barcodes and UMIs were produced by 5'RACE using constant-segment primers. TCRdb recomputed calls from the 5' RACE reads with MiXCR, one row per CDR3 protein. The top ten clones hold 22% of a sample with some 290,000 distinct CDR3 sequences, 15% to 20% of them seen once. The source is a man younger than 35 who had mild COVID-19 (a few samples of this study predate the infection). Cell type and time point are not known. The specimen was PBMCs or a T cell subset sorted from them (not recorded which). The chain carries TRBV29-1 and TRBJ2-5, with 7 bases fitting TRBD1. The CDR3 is CSVDPRDSQETQYF. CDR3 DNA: TGCAGCGTTGACCCCCGGGACAGCCAAGAGACCCAGTACTTC.